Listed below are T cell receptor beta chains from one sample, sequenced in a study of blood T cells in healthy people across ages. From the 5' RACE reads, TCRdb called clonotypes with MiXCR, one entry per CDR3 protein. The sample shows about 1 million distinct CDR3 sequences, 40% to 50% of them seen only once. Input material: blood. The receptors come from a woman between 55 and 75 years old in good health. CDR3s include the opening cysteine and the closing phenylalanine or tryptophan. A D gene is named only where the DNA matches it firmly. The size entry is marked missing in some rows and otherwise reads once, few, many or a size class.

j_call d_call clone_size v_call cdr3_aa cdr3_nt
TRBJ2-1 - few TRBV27 CASSSQGLYNEQFF TGTGCCAGCAGTAGCCAGGGGCTTTACAATGAGCAGTTCTTC
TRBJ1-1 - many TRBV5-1 CASSLGRTQATEAFF TGCGCCAGCAGCTTGGGAAGGACCCAGGCCACTGAAGCTTTCTTT
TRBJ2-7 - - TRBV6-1 CARTGRYEQYF TGTGCGCGAACAGGGCGGTACGAGCAGTACTTC
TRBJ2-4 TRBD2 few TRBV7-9 CASSLVRLAGEREQYF TGTGCCAGCAGCTTAGTCCGACTAGCGGGAGAGCGTGAGCAGTACTTC
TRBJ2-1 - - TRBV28 CASFDWDNEQFF TGTGCCAGCTTTGATTGGGACAATGAGCAGTTCTTC
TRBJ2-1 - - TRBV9 CASSVRGGVSSYNEQFF TGTGCCAGCAGCGTTCGGGGCGGGGTTAGCTCCTACAATGAGCAGTTCTTC
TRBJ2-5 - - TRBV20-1 CALRTAKETQYF TGCGCGCTCCGGACAGCCAAAGAGACCCAGTACTTC
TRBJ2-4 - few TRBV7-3 CASQGPAKNIQYF TGTGCCAGCCAGGGGCCAGCCAAAAACATTCAGTACTTC
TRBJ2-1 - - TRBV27 CASSLSRTIYNEQFF TGTGCCAGCAGTTTATCAAGGACTATCTACAATGAGCAGTTCTTC
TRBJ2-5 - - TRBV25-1 CASSESERGPKYF TGTGCCAGCAGTGAATCCGAGCGTGGTCCCAAGTACTTC
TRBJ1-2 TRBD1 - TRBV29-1 CSVEGREGQGARGYTF TGCAGCGTTGAGGGACGAGAGGGACAGGGGGCGCGTGGCTACACCTTC
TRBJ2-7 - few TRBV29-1 CSVEEWGARAYEQYF TGCAGCGTTGAAGAATGGGGGGCGCGGGCCTACGAGCAGTACTTC